This record looks at one T cell receptor (beta chain) sequence and its context. The antigen remains unidentified. This sample stems from a study of OX40 agonist ivuxolimab in advanced cancers. Overall study context: Averaging 60 years in age, with a range of roughly 20 to 90, the cohort was approximately 83% male.

Germline V gene sequence: CDR1 LNHNV, CDR2 YYDKDF (reference sequence). There are 16 residues in the CDR3. V was clipped by 4 bases and J by 0 bases, with 15 bases between them. Generated by immunoSEQ multiplex PCR, the TCRdb table keeps only in-frame clones and is missing some. Of 78,000 or so clones listed, almost 95% were seen once; the top ten hold under 3.5%. Blood got drawn at baseline, again on cycle 4 day 1, and then on cycle 7 day 1. Study-wide results and limits: It was not determined which antigens were specifically recognized by the peripheral T cells that had undergone clonal expansion.

This sample comprised CD4+ or CD8+ T cells sorted from blood, obtained in a trial of the OX40 agonist ivuxolimab. The J gene is TRBJ1-2, the V gene TRBV15, with unresolved D. This sequence originates from an adult with an advanced solid tumor such as melanoma, head and neck, liver or kidney cancer. The CDR3 coding sequence is TGTGCCACCAGCAACGACCAGGTTTCAGCTAACTATGGCTACACCTTC. It translates to CATSNDQVSANYGYTF.